The 29 T cell receptor beta chains below come from one sample, sequenced in a study of cytomegalovirus exposure and HLA in healthy donors. This PCR relied on a set of 60 Vbeta primers and 13 Jbeta primers. Profiled with immunoSEQ multiplex PCR; TCRdb holds only in-frame clones, not every one. The repertoire has more than 95,000 clones, over 60% of them found once; the top ten carry approximately 5.3%. The sequenced sample consisted of PBMCs. Receptors originate from a woman under 30 in good health and CMV-seropositive.

This chain joins TRBV28 and TRBJ2-3, with 9 bases that match TRBD1. The trim removed 5 bases at V and 4 bases at J, leaving 22 bases unmatched. The CDR3 covers 20 residues. Germline V gives CDR1 MDHEN, CDR2 SYDVKM. CDR3 in DNA: TGTGCCAGCAGTCCCCCCGCTGGGACAGGGTATTGGTTAAGGTCAGATACGCAGTATTTT. Translating it yields CASSPPAGTGYWLRSDTQYF.

J is TRBJ2-7 and V is TRBV5-6, with TRBD2 as a possible D gene (5 bases). The CDR3 is made up of 14 amino acids. Germline lookup yields CDR1 SGHDT and CDR2 YYEEEE. V was cut by 1 base and J by 3 bases, with 11 bases left in between. DNA for the CDR3: TGTGCCAGCAGCTTGATGGGAGTTGACTACGAGCAGTACTTC. It is translated as CASSLMGVDYEQYF.

This clone was picked up one time. The CDR3 nucleotides read TGTGCCAGCAGCCCTGACAGGGTCCCCGGAAACACCATATATTTT. This encodes CASSPDRVPGNTIYF. The chain joins TRBV5-6 to TRBJ1-3; 7 bases are a match to TRBD1. The CDR3 sequence is 15 residues long. V lost 4 bases, J lost 4 bases, and 8 bases stayed unmatched. Germline CDR1 SGHDT, CDR2 YYEEEE.

This clone was counted a single time. The chain joins TRBV10-3 to TRBJ2-2, with TRBD2 as a possible D gene (5 bases). Trimming took off 0 bases at V and 0 bases at J, with 8 bases between the two ends. The germline V gene encodes CDR1 ENHRY and CDR2 SYGVKD. CDR3 size: 16 residues. For the CDR3, the DNA is TGTGCCATCAGTGAGTCGGTGGGAGCGAACACCGGGGAGCTGTTTTTT. It translates to CAISESVGANTGELFF.

This chain joins TRBV18 and TRBJ2-5; D gene ambiguous. CDR1 and CDR2 from the germline V gene are KGHSH and LQKENI. CDR3 size: 15 residues. The V end was cut by 0 bases, the J end by 4 bases, with 12 bases between. CDR3: CASSPPASPGETQYF. For the CDR3, the DNA is TGTGCCAGCTCACCACCGGCCTCCCCGGGAGAGACCCAGTACTTC.

The chain joins TRBV2 to TRBJ2-5; TRBD1 might be the D (5 bases). The CDR3 loop spans 14 amino acids. Germline CDR1 and CDR2: SNHLY and FYNNEI. V gave up 7 bases and J gave up 0 bases, with 12 bases separating them. This chain's CDR3 is CASIRQPYQETQYF. CDR3 sequence (DNA): TGTGCCAGCATTCGACAGCCGTACCAAGAGACCCAGTACTTC.

The rearrangement uses TRBV5-1 and TRBJ2-7; TRBD2 matches at 11 bases. The CDR3 contains 15 residues. The J segment lost 3 bases and the V segment lost 4 bases, leaving 6 bases of the junction unmatched. Germline assignment: CDR1 SGHRS and CDR2 YFSETQ. The CDR3 DNA follows: TGCGCCAGCAGCCGGACTAGCGGGTCTGACTACGAGCAGTACTTC. The encoded protein is CASSRTSGSDYEQYF.

This clone was counted between two and nine times. The chain has TRBV2 and TRBJ2-3; 13 positions agree with TRBD2. The germline V gene encodes CDR1 SNHLY and CDR2 FYNNEI. Trimming cost V 6 bases and J 6 bases; bases outside gene matches: 18. This CDR3 has 19 residues. CDR3 sequence (DNA): TGTGCCAGCAGGGGGGGACTAGCGGGACCTCGCGTGTCGATCGATACGCAGTATTTT. Translation gives CASRGGLAGPRVSIDTQYF.

This clone was counted a few times. Other DNA sequences in the sample encode the same CDR3. This chain uses TRBV28 with TRBJ2-7, with D possibly being TRBD2 (5 bases). This CDR3 comprises 12 residues. Germline loops: CDR1 MDHEN, CDR2 SYDVKM. CDR3 DNA: TGTGCAAGCAGTTTAGGAGGAAACGAGCAGTACGTC. As protein: CASSLGGNEQYV.

The rearrangement uses TRBV30 and TRBJ2-1, with TRBD2 matching over 11 bases. Germline values: CDR1 GTSNPN, CDR2 SVGIG (reference sequence). Germline trimming cut 3 bases from V and 7 bases from J; bases unmatched to any gene: 5. The CDR3 covers 14 residues. The CDR3, as DNA: TGTGCCTGGAGCGTAGGACTAGCGGGTAATGAGCAGTTCTTC. Its protein is CAWSVGLAGNEQFF.

The rearrangement links TRBV18 to TRBJ2-5; D may be TRBD1 (6 bases). V lost 4 bases and J 1 base, leaving 13 bases between the germline ends. In germline, CDR1 is KGHSH, CDR2 LQKENI. The CDR3 is made up of 15 amino acids. CDR3 coding DNA: TGTGCCAGCTCACACAATCGGGACACCCAAGAGACCCAGTACTTC. Translation gives CASSHNRDTQETQYF.

The CDR3 spells CASKMQVNEKLFF. The CDR3 DNA sequence: TGTGCCAGCAAAATGCAGGTTAACGAAAAACTGTTTTTT. This sequence joins TRBV27 and TRBJ1-4, with D unclear. The V gene lost 7 bases and the J gene lost 8 bases, with 14 bases spanning the gap. The CDR3 is 13 amino acids. Looked up from germline, CDR1 is MNHEY and CDR2 is SMNVEV (reference sequence).

The chain combines TRBV5-6 with TRBJ2-3; 13 bases are a match to TRBD2. The CDR3 contains 18 residues. Trimming at V came to 1 base and at J to 2 bases, leaving 7 bases not matched to a gene. Looked up from germline, CDR1 is SGHDT and CDR2 is YYEEEE. The CDR3 DNA reads TGTGCCAGCAGCTTGATCCCCGGGACTAGCGGGATCACAGATACGCAGTATTTT. Encoded protein: CASSLIPGTSGITDTQYF. Filled out from reference TRBV5-6 and TRBJ2-3, the complete variable domain reads DAGVTQSPTHLIKTRGQQVTLRCSPKSGHDTVSWYQQALGQGPQFIFQYYEEEERQRGNFPDRFSGHQFPNYSSELNVNALLLGDSALYLCASSLIPGTSGITDTQYFGPGTRLTVL.

The chain is built from TRBV2 and TRBJ2-7, with a tentative D call TRBD2 (5 bases). Trimming pared 8 bases from V and 3 bases from J, leaving 11 bases between. CDR1 is SNHLY and CDR2 is FYNNEI in the germline V gene. This CDR3 is 12 amino acids long. The CDR3 coding sequence is TGTGCCAGCGAATCGAGCGGCTACGAGCAGTACTTC. Translated, it gives CASESSGYEQYF.

This clone was counted a few times. The same CDR3 arises from other DNA sequences in this sample as well. The CDR3 bases are TGTGCCAGCAGTAACCCGGGAGAGGGCGATTTGAACACTGAAGCTTTCTTT. Translating it yields CASSNPGEGDLNTEAFF. The J gene is TRBJ1-1, the V gene TRBV25-1; D is uncertain. Germline CDR1 and CDR2: MGHDK and SYGVNS. CDR3 length equals 17 residues. Trimming removed 5 bases from V and 0 bases from J, with 19 bases in between. Full variable domain (missing parts from reference TRBV25-1 and TRBJ1-1): EADIYQTPRYLVIGTGKKITLECSQTMGHDKMYWYQQDPGMELHLIHYSYGVNSTEKGDLSSESTVSRIRTEHFPLTLESARPSHTSQYLCASSNPGEGDLNTEAFFGQGTRLTVV.

This chain joins TRBV19 and TRBJ1-5; D unclear. This CDR3 is built from 17 residues. V gave up 5 bases and J gave up 4 bases, with 21 bases separating them. Germline values: CDR1 LNHDA, CDR2 SQIVND (reference sequence). The CDR3 nucleotides read TGTGCCAGTAGTTCCGAACCGCCCGGCCGGGTTAATCAGCCCCAGCATTTT. This sequence encodes CASSSEPPGRVNQPQHF.

In regard to this clone: This same CDR3 is encoded by further DNA sequences in the sample. This chain joins TRBV19 and TRBJ2-3; 7 positions agree with TRBD2. J lost 2 bases, V lost 1 base, and 6 bases had no gene match. CDR1 and CDR2 (germline): LNHDA, SQIVND (reference sequence). CDR3 length: 16 amino acids. Here the CDR3 reads CASSIGGLAATDTQYF. Written as DNA, the CDR3 is TGTGCCAGTAGTATAGGAGGGCTAGCGGCCACAGATACGCAGTATTTT.

This clone appeared once. The chain joins TRBV7-8 to TRBJ1-2; D remains unclear. Germline loops: CDR1 SGHVS, CDR2 FQNEAQ. V was clipped by 3 bases and J by 6 bases, with 11 bases between them. CDR3 size: 13 residues. CDR3 sequence (DNA): TGTGCCAGCAGCTTGGGTCTCGGGAATGGCTACACCTTC. Protein sequence: CASSLGLGNGYTF.

This CDR3 is CSVPDWEVPYNEQFF. As DNA, the CDR3 is TGCAGCGTTCCGGATTGGGAGGTTCCCTACAATGAGCAGTTCTTC. The chain employs TRBV29-1 and TRBJ2-1; D is possibly TRBD2 (6 bases). The V end was cut by 5 bases, the J end by 2 bases, with 16 bases between. The V gene's germline CDR1 is SQVTM and CDR2 ANQGSEA. This CDR3 region has 15 residues.

The J gene is TRBJ2-7, the V gene TRBV25-1; tentatively, D is TRBD1 (6 bases). Germline CDR1 MGHDK, CDR2 SYGVNS. This CDR3 is built from 15 residues. Trimming removed 4 bases from V and 2 bases from J, with 15 bases in between. The CDR3 sequence: CASSAQDSDPYEQYF. For the CDR3, the DNA is TGTGCCAGCAGTGCCCAGGACAGCGACCCCTACGAGCAGTACTTC.

The CDR3: CASSPSVQYNNEQFF. The CDR3 nucleotides read TGTGCCAGCAGCCCTAGCGTACAGTACAACAATGAGCAGTTCTTC. This chain joins TRBV7-2 and TRBJ2-1, with TRBD2 as a possible D gene (6 bases). Germline CDR1 reads SGHTA; CDR2 reads FQGNSA. V lost 5 bases to trimming and J lost 5 bases, with 16 bases between them. The length of the CDR3 is 15 residues. Drawing the rest from reference TRBV7-2 and TRBJ2-1, the complete variable domain is GAGVSQSPSNKVTEKGKDVELRCDPISGHTALYWYRQSLGQGLEFLIYFQGNSAPDKSGLPSDRFSAERTGGSVSTLTIQRTQQEDSAVYLCASSPSVQYNNEQFFGPGTRLTVL.

The V call is TRBV28, the J call TRBJ1-5; 7 nucleotides match TRBD1. Germline lookup yields CDR1 MDHEN and CDR2 SYDVKM. V gave up 6 bases and J gave up 4 bases; unmatched junction bases: 6. The CDR3 has 14 residues. In nucleotides, the CDR3 is TGTGCCAGCAGCCAACAGGGGAAAAATCAGCCCCAGCATTTT. This encodes CASSQQGKNQPQHF.

The rearrangement joins TRBV5-1 to TRBJ2-7; a weak D match, TRBD2 (7 bases). Germline assignment: CDR1 SGHRS and CDR2 YFSETQ. Trimming shortened V by 2 bases and J by 6 bases, and 18 bases separated the two germline ends. The length of the CDR3 is 15 residues. CDR3 sequence: CASSFGGLSGGEQYF. DNA for the CDR3: TGCGCCAGCAGCTTCGGGGGGCTCTCGGGGGGCGAGCAGTACTTC.

The rearrangement uses TRBV6-1 and TRBJ2-4; 11 bases are a match to TRBD1. Trimming cost V 0 bases and J 8 bases; bases outside gene matches: 3. Germline values: CDR1 MNHNS, CDR2 SASEGT. The CDR3 spans 15 residues. The CDR3 region is CASSEARDRGDIQYF. Here the CDR3 DNA reads TGTGCCAGCAGTGAAGCCCGGGACAGGGGGGACATTCAGTACTTC.

The rearrangement uses TRBV11-3 and TRBJ2-6, with 8 bases lining up with TRBD2. Germline CDR1 and CDR2: SGHNT and YENEEA. V was pared by 7 bases and J by 0 bases, with 11 bases of the junction left unmatched. The CDR3 contains 18 residues. CDR3 in amino acids: CASTTNSGSDSGANVLTF. The CDR3 region has the DNA TGTGCCAGCACCACGAACAGCGGGAGCGACTCTGGGGCCAACGTCCTGACTTTC.

The rearrangement uses TRBV6-1 and TRBJ2-2; D ambiguous. V was shortened by 8 bases and J by 6 bases, with 10 bases between the two germline ends. CDR3 length: 12 residues. CDR1 MNHNS and CDR2 SASEGT come from the germline V gene. The CDR3 DNA reads as TGTGCCAGCCTCTATGCCTCCGGGGAGCTGTTTTTT. Translated, it gives CASLYASGELFF.

The chain recombines TRBV6-8 with TRBJ2-2; TRBD2 matches 8 bases. The J segment lost 12 bases and the V segment lost 0 bases, leaving 3 bases of the junction unmatched. CDR3 length equals 13 residues. Germline values: CDR1 MNHGY, CDR2 SAAAGT. The CDR3 protein is CASSYSGTSQLFF. The CDR3 DNA sequence: TGTGCCAGCAGTTACTCGGGGACTAGTCAGCTGTTTTTT.

The chain combines TRBV29-1 with TRBJ1-2, with TRBD1 identical over 7 bases. The germline V gene encodes CDR1 SQVTM and CDR2 ANQGSEA. V dropped 4 bases and J dropped 3; count of bases not matched to a gene: 5. This CDR3 has 13 amino acids. The CDR3 here is CSVGLTGHYGYTF. The CDR3 DNA is TGCAGCGTTGGCCTGACAGGGCACTATGGCTACACCTTC.

This rearrangement joins TRBV25-1 to TRBJ2-1; maybe TRBD2 (6 bases). Germline CDR1 and CDR2: MGHDK and SYGVNS. CDR3 length: 13 amino acids. V lost 2 bases and J 7 bases, leaving 9 bases between the germline ends. This CDR3 is CASSEPGGNEQFF. CDR3 DNA sequence: TGTGCCAGCAGTGAACCCGGGGGTAATGAGCAGTTCTTC.